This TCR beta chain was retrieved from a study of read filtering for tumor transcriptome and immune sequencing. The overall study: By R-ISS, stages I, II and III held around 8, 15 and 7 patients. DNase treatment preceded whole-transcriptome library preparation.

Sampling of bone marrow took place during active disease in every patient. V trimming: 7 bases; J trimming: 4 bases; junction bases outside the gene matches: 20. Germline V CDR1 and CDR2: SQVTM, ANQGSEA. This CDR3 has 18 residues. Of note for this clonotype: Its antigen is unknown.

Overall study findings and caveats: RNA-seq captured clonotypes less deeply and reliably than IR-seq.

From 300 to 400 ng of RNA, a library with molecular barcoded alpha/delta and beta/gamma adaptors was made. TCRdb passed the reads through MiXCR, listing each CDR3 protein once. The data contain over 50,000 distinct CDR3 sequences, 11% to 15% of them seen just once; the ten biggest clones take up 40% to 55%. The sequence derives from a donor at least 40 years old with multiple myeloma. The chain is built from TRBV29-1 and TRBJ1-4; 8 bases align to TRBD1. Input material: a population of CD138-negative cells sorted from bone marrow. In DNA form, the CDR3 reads TGCAGCGGTCTTACCGGACAGGGCACCGGTGAGGGTAATGAAAAACTGTTTTTT. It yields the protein CSGLTGQGTGEGNEKLFF. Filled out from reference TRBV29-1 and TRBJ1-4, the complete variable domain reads SAVISQKPSRDICQRGTSLTIQCQVDSQVTMMFWYRQQPGQSLTLIATANQGSEATYESGFVIDKFPISRPNLTFSTLTVSNMSPEDSSIYLCSGLTGQGTGEGNEKLFFGSGTQLSVL.